The clone carrying this T cell receptor beta chain turned up a few times. The antigen is unknown. Trimming took 8 bases from V and 0 from J, leaving 13 bases between them. This CDR3 spans 14 amino acids. Germline values: CDR1 MNHNS, CDR2 SASEGT. The entry originates in a study of T-cell reconstitution after alpha-beta-depleted transplantation in children. Study-wide results and caveats: When one year had passed after transplant, most T-cell counts and diversity came from newly produced T cells. It was reported that alpha-beta T cells came from several hundred expanded graft clones (about two months after transplant).

As it was prepared, the TCRbeta library received unique molecular identifiers. Each CDR3 protein is one row after TCRdb ran MiXCR on the PCR reads. The sample includes more than 500,000 distinct CDR3 sequences, approximately 10% of them seen just once. This clonotype originated in a female patient between 2 and 15 years old who had a stem cell transplant for aplastic anemia, so the T cells may come from the graft donor. Sequences were derived from PBMCs, mostly from graft donor cells, sampled 180 days after TCRalphabeta/CD19-depleted stem cell transplant. The chain joins TRBV6-1 to TRBJ2-5; TRBD1 might be the D (7 bases). CDR3 in amino acids: CASGPGGYQETQYF. CDR3 nucleotides: TGTGCCAGCGGCCCAGGGGGGTACCAAGAGACCCAGTACTTC.